This T cell receptor (beta chain) emerged from a study of T cells in women clearing cervical HPV infection. On the study more broadly: Case blood drawn at lesion detection; control blood after infection cleared. Only a few women had HLA typing results available.

Assay: immunoSEQ multiplex PCR; the TCRdb copy retains only in-frame clones and omits some. This listing includes roughly 20,000 clones. General study findings and limits: TRBV6-7 relative abundance averaged roughly 0.099% in cases and 0.16% in controls. Associations may precede or follow infection; HPV-specific or memory T cells were not isolated.

As to this clone: Its matching antigen is unknown. From the germline J gene comes the end of the CDR3, since the read stops 3 residues before it.

This CDR3 comprises 13 residues. Germline assignment: CDR1 SGHTA and CDR2 FQGNSA. The source material was blood buffy coat. This chain uses TRBV7-2 with TRBJ1-1; TRBD1 matches 8 bases. This receptor was obtained from a woman aged 18 to 75 with a cervical HPV16 infection that either progressed to CIN3+ or cleared (not recorded which). This CDR3 is CASSLGTGTAAFF. The CDR3 bases that were read are TGTGCCAGCAGCTTAGGGACAGGGACGGCA.